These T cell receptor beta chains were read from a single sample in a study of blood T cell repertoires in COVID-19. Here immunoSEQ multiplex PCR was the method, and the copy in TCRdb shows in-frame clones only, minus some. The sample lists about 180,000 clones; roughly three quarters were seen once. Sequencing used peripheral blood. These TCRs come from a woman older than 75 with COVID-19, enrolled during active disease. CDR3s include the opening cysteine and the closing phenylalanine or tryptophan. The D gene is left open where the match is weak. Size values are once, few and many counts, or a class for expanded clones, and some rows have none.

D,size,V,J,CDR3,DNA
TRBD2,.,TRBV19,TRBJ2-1,CASRLVREGDNEQFF,TGTGCCAGTAGACTGGTGCGGGAGGGAGACAATGAGCAGTTCTTC
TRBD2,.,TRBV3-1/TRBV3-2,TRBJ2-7,CASSQDLGTSRDEQYF,TGTGCCAGCAGCCAAGATCTCGGGACTAGCAGGGACGAGCAGTACTTC
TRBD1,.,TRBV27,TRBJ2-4,CASGNFRDREFSVNIQYF,TGTGCCAGCGGAAACTTCCGGGACAGGGAGTTTTCAGTTAACATTCAGTACTTC
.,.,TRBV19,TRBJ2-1,CASSTERYNEQFF,TGTGCCAGTAGTACCGAGCGGTACAATGAGCAGTTCTTC
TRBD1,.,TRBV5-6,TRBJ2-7,CASSLATGGVYEQYF,TGTGCCAGCAGCTTGGCCACAGGGGGTGTGTACGAGCAGTACTTC
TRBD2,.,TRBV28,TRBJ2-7,CASSFGLAVSEQYF,TGTGCCAGCAGTTTCGGACTAGCGGTTTCCGAGCAGTACTTC
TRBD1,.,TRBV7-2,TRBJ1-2,CASSSDRGVFYGYTF,TGTGCCAGCAGCTCAGACAGGGGTGTTTTTTATGGCTACACCTTC
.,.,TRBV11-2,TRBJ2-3,CASSLRGTASTDTQYF,TGTGCCAGCAGCTTAAGGGGGACGGCTAGCACAGATACGCAGTATTTT
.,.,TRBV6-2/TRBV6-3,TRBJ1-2,CASSYSNTDYGYTF,TGTGCCAGCAGTTACTCGAACACAGACTATGGCTACACCTTC
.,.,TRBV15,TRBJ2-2,CATSPRGAVGELFF,TGTGCCACCAGCCCCCGGGGGGCGGTCGGGGAGCTGTTTTTT
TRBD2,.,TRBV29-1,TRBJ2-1,CSGAGLAGGPQFF,TGCAGCGGGGCGGGACTAGCGGGAGGGCCGCAGTTCTTC
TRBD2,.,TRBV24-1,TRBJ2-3,CATSDQRGPTDTQYF,TGTGCCACCAGTGACCAGCGGGGGCCCACAGATACGCAGTATTTT
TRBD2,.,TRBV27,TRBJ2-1,CASSLGLAVYNEQFF,TGTGCCAGCAGTTTGGGCCTAGCGGTCTACAATGAGCAGTTCTTC
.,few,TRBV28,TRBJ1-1,CASSLGTGLRGTEAFF,TGTGCCAGCAGCCTGGGTACAGGGCTTCGGGGCACTGAAGCTTTCTTT
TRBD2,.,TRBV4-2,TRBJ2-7,CASSQSGGPSEQYF,TGTGCCAGCAGCCAGAGCGGGGGGCCGTCCGAGCAGTACTTC
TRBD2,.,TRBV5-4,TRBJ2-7,CASSLKLAGAEQYF,TGTGCCAGCAGCTTGAAGCTAGCGGGAGCCGAGCAGTACTTC
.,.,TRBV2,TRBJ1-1,CASSAAGNTEAFF,TGTGCCAGCAGTGCGGCGGGGAACACTGAAGCTTTCTTT
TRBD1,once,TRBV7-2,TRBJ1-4,CASSPQTGVNEKLFF,TGTGCCAGCAGCCCACAGACAGGGGTGAATGAAAAACTGTTTTTT